This entry features one T cell receptor beta chain sequence. The antigen is unknown. This sample is part of a study of T cells after yellow fever vaccination. Overall study findings and caveats: Reappearance after the booster was observed for most primary-vaccination clones (roughly 96% CD4, about 90% CD8).

Conversion of TCR transcripts into cDNA relied on 5'RACE template switching, which added a universal primer site and UMIs. TCRdb called the 5' RACE reads again in MiXCR, with one record for every CDR3 protein. The repertoire holds about 550,000 distinct CDR3 sequences, with 15% to 20% as singletons. The specimen comprised PBMCs, sampled 15 days after the yellow fever booster vaccination. This TCR derives from a man younger than 45 who received the YFV17D yellow fever vaccine.

DNA for the CDR3: TGTGCCAGCAGTCCCCGTTTAAGAGCGGGAGGGTCGTATGAGCAGTTCTTC. Translating gives CASSPRLRAGGSYEQFF. The chain is built from TRBV27 and TRBJ2-1; 10 bases line up with TRBD2. The CDR3 covers 17 residues. The V gene's germline CDR1 is MNHEY and CDR2 SMNVEV (reference sequence). Unmatched junction bases numbered 15, after V lost 5 bases and J lost 8 bases.